The clone carrying this T cell receptor beta chain came up many times. The data stem from a study of T cells in Graves' hyperthyroidism and ophthalmopathy. What was amplified from RNA transcripts were TCR beta CDR3 regions. Researchers ran a first-round RT-PCR on the TCR CDR3 using the HTBI primer set. TCRdb called the multiplex PCR reads again in MiXCR, with one record for every CDR3 protein. Of approximately 200,000 distinct CDR3 sequences in the sample, approximately 20% were seen once. After removal of 4 bases from V and 1 base from J, the junction contained 5 bases not matched to a gene. Germline V gene data show CDR1 as KGHSH and CDR2 as LQKENI. The CDR3 runs 15 residues.

The chain employs TRBV18 and TRBJ1-1, with TRBD1 matching over 8 bases. The TCR was taken from a man aged 35 to 55 with Graves' hyperthyroidism. Sample: blood. The CDR3 region has the DNA TGTGCCAGCTCACTCACAACAGGGGGGAACACTGAAGCTTTCTTT. Translated, it gives CASSLTTGGNTEAFF.